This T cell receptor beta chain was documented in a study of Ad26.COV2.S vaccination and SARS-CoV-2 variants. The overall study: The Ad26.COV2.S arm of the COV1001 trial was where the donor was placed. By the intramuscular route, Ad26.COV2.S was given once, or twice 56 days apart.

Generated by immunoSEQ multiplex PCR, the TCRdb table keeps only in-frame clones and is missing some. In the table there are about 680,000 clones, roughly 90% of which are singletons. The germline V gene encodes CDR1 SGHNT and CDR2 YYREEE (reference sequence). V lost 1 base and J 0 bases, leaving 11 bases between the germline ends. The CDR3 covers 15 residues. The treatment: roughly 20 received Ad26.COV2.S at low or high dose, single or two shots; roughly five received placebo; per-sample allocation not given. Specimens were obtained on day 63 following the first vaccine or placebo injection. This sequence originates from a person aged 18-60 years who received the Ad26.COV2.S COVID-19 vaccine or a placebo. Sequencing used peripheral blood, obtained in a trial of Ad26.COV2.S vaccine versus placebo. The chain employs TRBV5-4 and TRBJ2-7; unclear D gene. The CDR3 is CASSLRTVGSYEQYF. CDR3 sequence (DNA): TGTGCCAGCAGCTTGAGAACAGTTGGCTCCTACGAGCAGTACTTC.